The 23 T cell receptor beta chains below all came from one sample that was sequenced in a study of shared clonotypes between healthy human individuals. Some clones are missing from TCRdb's copy, which holds only in-frame ones; the method was immunoSEQ multiplex PCR. The profile shows about 2.3 million clones, 90% to 95% of them singletons. Sequencing was done on a sample of naive CD4+ T cells from PBMCs. Subset reported: CD45RA+ positively selected. The receptors originated from a man in his late teens or twenties in good health. Some clones in this sample may be carry-over from other donors' samples.

As regards this clone: This sample includes further DNA sequences coding for the same CDR3. The V gene is TRBV18, the J gene TRBJ2-7, with D hard to call. Germline V gene sequence: CDR1 KGHSH, CDR2 LQKENI. Trimming took 3 bases from V and 3 from J, leaving 6 bases between them. CDR3 length: 12 amino acids. Here the CDR3 reads CASSPRHYEQYF. DNA for the CDR3: TGTGCCAGCTCACCTCGCCACTACGAGCAGTACTTC.

The chain joins TRBV10-3 to TRBJ1-1; 7 bases fit TRBD1. The CDR3 runs to 14 residues. CDR1 is ENHRY, CDR2 SYGVKD, per germline. With 8 bases clipped from V and 8 bases from J, the junction kept 14 bases outside the gene matches. The CDR3 nucleotides read TGTGCCATCTGGGGGGGACAGTTGAGTGCGGAAGCTTTCTTT. Amino acid sequence: CAIWGGQLSAEAFF.

The chain links TRBV19 to TRBJ1-5; a weak D match, TRBD1 (5 bases). Germline assignment: CDR1 LNHDA and CDR2 SQIVND (reference sequence). V was shortened by 6 bases and J by 7 bases, with 13 bases between the two germline ends. The CDR3 covers 13 residues. DNA of the CDR3: TGTGCCAGTAGCGCGGACATTCGCCAGCCCCAGCATTTT. It encodes CASSADIRQPQHF.

The chain recombines TRBV5-1 with TRBJ1-1; 8 bases align to TRBD1. J was trimmed by 0 bases and V by 5 bases; bases with no gene match: 3. CDR3 length: 14 residues. The germline gives CDR1 SGHRS, CDR2 YFSETQ. The CDR3 spells CASRGQGLNTEAFF. The CDR3 nucleotides are TGCGCCAGCAGAGGACAGGGACTGAACACTGAAGCTTTCTTT.

This sequence joins TRBV25-1 and TRBJ2-1, with 7 nucleotides matching TRBD1. With V trimmed by 4 bases and J by 3 bases, 15 bases remained unmatched. There are 18 residues in the CDR3. Germline-derived CDR1 and CDR2 are MGHDK and SYGVNS. CDR3 amino acids: CASSGLGKGTEYYNEQFF. The CDR3 coding sequence is TGTGCCAGCAGTGGTCTCGGGAAGGGGACAGAGTACTACAATGAGCAGTTCTTC. The full variable domain, with the rest looked up from reference TRBV25-1 and TRBJ2-1, is EADIYQTPRYLVIGTGKKITLECSQTMGHDKMYWYQQDPGMELHLIHYSYGVNSTEKGDLSSESTVSRIRTEHFPLTLESARPSHTSQYLCASSGLGKGTEYYNEQFFGPGTRLTVL.

The chain recombines TRBV6-6 with TRBJ1-5; tentative D call: TRBD1 (5 bases). The CDR3 sequence is 13 residues long. The V end lost 7 bases, the J end lost 3 bases, and 10 bases lay between the germline ends. Germline V gives CDR1 MNHNY, CDR2 SVGAGI (reference sequence). The CDR3 coding sequence is TGTGCCAGCAAGCAGGGACTCAATCAGCCCCAGCATTTT. Its translation is CASKQGLNQPQHF.

This chain joins TRBV5-4 and TRBJ2-2; D perhaps matches TRBD1 (6 bases). From germline, CDR1 is SGHNT and CDR2 YYREEE (reference sequence). This CDR3 spans 17 amino acids. V gave up 1 base and J gave up 1 base, with 14 bases separating them. CDR3 DNA: TGTGCCAGCAGCTTGAAAAGACTGGGACAGAACACCGGGGAGCTGTTTTTT. Encoded protein: CASSLKRLGQNTGELFF.

About this clone: The junction and the germline gene differ at one end; a read error may be behind it. The chain couples TRBV6-1 to TRBJ2-1; 9 nucleotides agree with TRBD1. The V gene's germline CDR1 is MNHNS and CDR2 SASEGT. This CDR3 is built from 11 residues. As DNA, the CDR3 is TGCCGGACAGGGGAGAACAATGAGCAGTTCTTC. Translating it yields CRTGENNEQFF.

For this clone: A read error may be the cause here, since a much bigger clone is one base away. Additional DNA sequences in this sample encode the identical CDR3. The rearrangement links TRBV6-1 to TRBJ2-7; D gene ambiguous. Germline CDR1 is MNHNS and CDR2 is SASEGT. Trimming removed 4 bases from V and 4 bases from J, with 2 bases in between. This CDR3 is built from 10 residues. The CDR3 protein is CASSVYEQYF. CDR3 DNA: TGTGCCAGCAGTGTTTACGAGCAGTACTTC.

For the CDR3, the DNA is TGTGCCAGCAGTGAACAGGGTTTTAATGAAAAACTGTTTTTT. Encoded protein: CASSEQGFNEKLFF. This chain links TRBV6-1 with TRBJ1-4; possible D gene TRBD1, 5 bases. Trimming removed 2 bases from V and 4 bases from J, with 8 bases in between. The CDR3 covers 14 residues. Per germline, CDR1 MNHNS and CDR2 SASEGT.

V is TRBV29-1 and J is TRBJ2-1; perhaps TRBD1 as D (6 bases). The CDR3 sequence is 11 residues long. V lost 4 bases and J 8 bases, leaving 9 bases between the germline ends. Per the germline V gene, CDR1 is SQVTM and CDR2 is ANQGSEA. CDR3 DNA sequence: TGCAGCGTTGCCAGGGGCGATGAGCAGTTCTTC. It specifies CSVARGDEQFF.

The chain recombines TRBV7-2 with TRBJ2-1; possible D gene TRBD1, 6 bases. Trimming left V 2 bases short and J 5 bases short, with 22 bases between. Germline V gene lookup returns CDR1 SGHTA and CDR2 FQGNSA. The CDR3 is 18 residues long. Here the CDR3 DNA reads TGTGCCAGCAGCTTATGGGGCAGGGGCGCCCTCATTAACAATGAGCAGTTCTTC. Amino acids: CASSLWGRGALINNEQFF.

This rearrangement joins TRBV7-2 to TRBJ2-5, with 7 bases identical to TRBD2. Matching the DNA end better, TRBJ2-7 makes the J call doubtful. Germline V gene lookup returns CDR1 SGHTA and CDR2 FQGNSA. This CDR3 is 16 amino acids long. The CDR3: CASSLGGGRSSYEQYF. The CDR3 region has the DNA TGTGCCAGCAGCTTAGGGGGCGGGAGAAGCTCCTACGAGCAGTACTTC.

The chain uses TRBV19 and TRBJ2-2; 12 bases are a match to TRBD2. The V gene end was trimmed by 2 bases and the J gene end by 1 base; junction bases not matched to a gene: 2. CDR3 length equals 17 residues. CDR1 is LNHDA, CDR2 SQIVND, per germline (reference sequence). This CDR3 reads CASSILAGGLNTGELFF. The CDR3 nucleotides are TGTGCCAGTAGTATACTAGCGGGAGGGCTGAACACCGGGGAGCTGTTTTTT.

The rearrangement links TRBV5-4 to TRBJ2-2, with a weak D call TRBD2 (5 bases). The germline gives CDR1 SGHNT, CDR2 YYREEE (reference sequence). V was trimmed by 2 bases and J by 6 bases, leaving 14 bases between them. The CDR3 has 15 amino acids. CDR3 sequence (DNA): TGTGCCAGCAGCTTCCCGGGGTACGGCGCCGGGGAGCTGTTTTTT. Protein product: CASSFPGYGAGELFF. Full variable domain (remainder filled in from reference TRBV5-4 and TRBJ2-2): ETGVTQSPTHLIKTRGQQVTLRCSSQSGHNTVSWYQQALGQGPQFIFQYYREEENGRGNFPPRFSGLQFPNYSSELNVNALELDDSALYLCASSFPGYGAGELFFGEGSRLTVL.

The chain employs TRBV7-2 and TRBJ2-2, with TRBD1 as a possible D gene (5 bases). V dropped 2 bases and J dropped 5 bases, with 9 bases sitting between them. This CDR3 is 14 amino acids long. Germline V gene sequence: CDR1 SGHTA, CDR2 FQGNSA. CDR3 sequence (DNA): TGTGCCAGCAGCTTAATCAGGGAAACCGGGGAGCTGTTTTTT. Protein sequence: CASSLIRETGELFF.

This clone occurred once. This chain links TRBV5-4 with TRBJ1-4; tentatively, D is TRBD1 (5 bases). Looked up from germline, CDR1 is SGHNT and CDR2 is YYREEE (reference sequence). The V gene lost 4 bases and the J gene lost 5 bases, with 9 bases spanning the gap. The CDR3 runs 13 residues. DNA of the CDR3: TGTGCCAGCAGCCAGACAGTAAATGAAAAACTGTTTTTT. This gives the protein CASSQTVNEKLFF.

J is TRBJ1-1 and V is TRBV5-1, with D hard to call. CDR1 SGHRS and CDR2 YFSETQ come from the germline V gene. The CDR3 is 15 residues long. V was cut by 6 bases and J by 0 bases, with 15 bases left in between. The CDR3 region has the DNA TGCGCCAGCAAGCCTTTTGCCCAGATGAACACTGAAGCTTTCTTT. Its protein product is CASKPFAQMNTEAFF.

A remark on this clone: The sample has other DNA sequences that encode this CDR3 too. This chain links TRBV5-1 with TRBJ2-6; D perhaps matches TRBD1 (6 bases). V was shortened by 3 bases and J by 4 bases, with 11 bases between the two germline ends. There are 15 residues in the CDR3. Per the germline V gene, CDR1 is SGHRS and CDR2 is YFSETQ. The CDR3 spells CASSSDSSGANVLTF. CDR3 nucleotides: TGCGCCAGCAGCTCGGACAGTTCAGGGGCCAACGTCCTGACTTTC.

This chain connects TRBV19 to TRBJ1-3, with 7 nucleotides matching TRBD1. V trimming: 9 bases; J trimming: 4 bases; junction bases outside the gene matches: 6. This CDR3 is built from 13 residues. CDR1 and CDR2 from the germline V gene are LNHDA and SQIVND (reference sequence). The CDR3, as DNA: TGTGCCAGCCTGGACAGGCCCGGAAACACCATATATTTT. Translation gives CASLDRPGNTIYF.

Note on this clone: Other DNA sequences in the sample encode the same CDR3. The chain has TRBV7-3 and TRBJ2-1; D remains ambiguous. The ends were cut back, 1 base at V and 4 bases at J, with 5 bases in the middle. In germline, CDR1 is SGHTA, CDR2 FQGTGA. The length of the CDR3 is 13 residues. CDR3 nucleotides: TGTGCCAGCAGCTTAAGCTCGTACAATGAGCAGTTCTTC. Translated: CASSLSSYNEQFF.

The chain couples TRBV5-1 to TRBJ1-1; possible D gene TRBD1, 5 bases. The CDR3 loop spans 15 amino acids. CDR1 and CDR2 from the germline V gene are SGHRS and YFSETQ. The V end was cut by 3 bases, the J end by 0 bases, with 12 bases between. CDR3 sequence (DNA): TGCGCCAGCAGCTACCTTGGGGGATTGAACACTGAAGCTTTCTTT. Protein product: CASSYLGGLNTEAFF.

This clone was counted a single time. The chain recombines TRBV29-1 with TRBJ2-5, with D unresolved. CDR1 SQVTM and CDR2 ANQGSEA come from the germline V gene. The CDR3 has 11 amino acids. V lost 3 bases, J lost 1 base, and 3 bases lay in between. CDR3 in DNA: TGCAGCGTTGACATCCAAGAGACCCAGTACTTC. This translates into CSVDIQETQYF.